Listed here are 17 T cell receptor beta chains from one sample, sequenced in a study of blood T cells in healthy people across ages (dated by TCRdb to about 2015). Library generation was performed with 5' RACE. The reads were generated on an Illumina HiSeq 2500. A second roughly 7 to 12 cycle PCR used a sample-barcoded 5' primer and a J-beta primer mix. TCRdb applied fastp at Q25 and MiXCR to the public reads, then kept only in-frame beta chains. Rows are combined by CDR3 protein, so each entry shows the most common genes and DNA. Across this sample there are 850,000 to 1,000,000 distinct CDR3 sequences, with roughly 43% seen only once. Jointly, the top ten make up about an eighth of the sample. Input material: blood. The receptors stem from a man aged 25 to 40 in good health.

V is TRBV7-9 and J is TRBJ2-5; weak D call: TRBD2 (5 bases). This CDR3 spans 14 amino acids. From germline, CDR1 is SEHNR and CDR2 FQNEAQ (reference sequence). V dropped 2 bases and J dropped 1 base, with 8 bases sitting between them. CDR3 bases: TGTGCCAGCAGCTTAATAAGCGGCCAAGAGACCCAGTACTTC. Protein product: CASSLISGQETQYF.

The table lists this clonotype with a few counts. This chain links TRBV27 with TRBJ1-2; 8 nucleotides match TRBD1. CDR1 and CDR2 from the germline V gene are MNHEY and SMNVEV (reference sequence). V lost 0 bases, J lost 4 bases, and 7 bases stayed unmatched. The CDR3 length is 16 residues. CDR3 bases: TGTGCCAGCAGTTTATCAGGACAGGGAGGAGCCTATGGCTACACCTTC. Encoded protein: CASSLSGQGGAYGYTF.

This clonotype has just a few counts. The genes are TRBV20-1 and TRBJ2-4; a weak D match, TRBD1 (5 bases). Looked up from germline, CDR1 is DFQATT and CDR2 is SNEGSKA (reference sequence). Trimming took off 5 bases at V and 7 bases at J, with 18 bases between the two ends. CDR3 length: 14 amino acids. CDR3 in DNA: TGCAGTGCTCCTCCCCAGGGATTCCTGAACATTCAGTACTTC. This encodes CSAPPQGFLNIQYF.

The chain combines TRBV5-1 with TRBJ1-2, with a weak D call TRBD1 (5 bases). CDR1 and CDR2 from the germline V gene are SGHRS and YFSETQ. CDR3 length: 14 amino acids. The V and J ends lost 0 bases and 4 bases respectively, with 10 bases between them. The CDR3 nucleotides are TGCGCCAGCAGCTTGGCCTTGGGACTCTATGGCTACACCTTC. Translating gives CASSLALGLYGYTF. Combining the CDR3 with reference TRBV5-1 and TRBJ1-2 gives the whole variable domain KAGVTQTPRYLIKTRGQQVTLSCSPISGHRSVSWYQQTPGQGLQFLFEYFSETQRNKGNFPGRFSGRQFSNSRSEMNVSTLELGDSALYLCASSLALGLYGYTFGSGTRLTVV.

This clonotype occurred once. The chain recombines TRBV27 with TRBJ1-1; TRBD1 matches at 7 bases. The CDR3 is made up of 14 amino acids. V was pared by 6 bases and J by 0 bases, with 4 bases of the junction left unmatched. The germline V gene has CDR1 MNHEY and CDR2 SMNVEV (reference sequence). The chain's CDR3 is CASRGQFMNTEAFF. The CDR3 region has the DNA TGTGCCAGCAGGGGACAGTTCATGAACACTGAAGCTTTCTTT.

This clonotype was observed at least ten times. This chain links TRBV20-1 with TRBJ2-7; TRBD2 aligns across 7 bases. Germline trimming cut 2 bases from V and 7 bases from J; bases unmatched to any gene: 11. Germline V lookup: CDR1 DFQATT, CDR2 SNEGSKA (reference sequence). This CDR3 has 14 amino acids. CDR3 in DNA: TGCAGTGCTAGACTTGCGGCAGGGAGGGCAGAGCAGTACTTC. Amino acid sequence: CSARLAAGRAEQYF.

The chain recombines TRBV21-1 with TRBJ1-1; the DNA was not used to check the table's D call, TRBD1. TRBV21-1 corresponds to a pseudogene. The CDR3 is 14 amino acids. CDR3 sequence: CASSKAGQNTEAFF. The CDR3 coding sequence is TGTGCCAGCAGCAAAGCAGGACAGAACACTGAAGCTTTCTTT.

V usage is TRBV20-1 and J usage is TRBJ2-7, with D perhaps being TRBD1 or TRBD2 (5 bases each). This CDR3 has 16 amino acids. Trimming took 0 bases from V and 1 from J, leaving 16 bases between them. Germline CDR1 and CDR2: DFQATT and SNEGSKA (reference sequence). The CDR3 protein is CSARDLQGRSSYEQYF. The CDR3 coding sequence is TGCAGTGCTAGAGATCTCCAGGGACGGTCATCCTACGAGCAGTACTTC.

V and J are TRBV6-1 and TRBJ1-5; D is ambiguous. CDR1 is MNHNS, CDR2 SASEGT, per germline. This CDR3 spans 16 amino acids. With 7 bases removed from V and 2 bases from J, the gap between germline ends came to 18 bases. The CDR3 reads CASKPMRVSGNQPQHF. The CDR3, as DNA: TGTGCCAGCAAGCCCATGAGGGTATCAGGCAATCAGCCCCAGCATTTT.

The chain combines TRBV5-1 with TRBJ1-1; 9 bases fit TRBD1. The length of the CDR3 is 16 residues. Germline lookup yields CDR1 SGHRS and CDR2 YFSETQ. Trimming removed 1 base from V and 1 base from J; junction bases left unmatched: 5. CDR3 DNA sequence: TGCGCCAGCAGCTTGAGACAGGGGGACTCGAACACTGAAGCTTTCTTT. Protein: CASSLRQGDSNTEAFF.

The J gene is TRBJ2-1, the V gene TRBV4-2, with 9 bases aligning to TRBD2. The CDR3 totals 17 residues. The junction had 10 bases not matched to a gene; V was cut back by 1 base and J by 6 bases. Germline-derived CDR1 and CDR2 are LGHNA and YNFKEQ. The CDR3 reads CASSQAPGGGATNEQFF. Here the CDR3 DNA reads TGTGCCAGCAGCCAAGCCCCAGGCGGGGGGGCAACCAATGAGCAGTTCTTC.

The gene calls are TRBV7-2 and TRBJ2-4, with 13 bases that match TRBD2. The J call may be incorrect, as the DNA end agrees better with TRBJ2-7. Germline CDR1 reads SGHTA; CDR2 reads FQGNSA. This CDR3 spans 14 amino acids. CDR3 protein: CASGTSGAIYEQYF. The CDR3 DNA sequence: TGTGCCAGCGGGACTAGCGGGGCGATTTACGAGCAGTACTTC.

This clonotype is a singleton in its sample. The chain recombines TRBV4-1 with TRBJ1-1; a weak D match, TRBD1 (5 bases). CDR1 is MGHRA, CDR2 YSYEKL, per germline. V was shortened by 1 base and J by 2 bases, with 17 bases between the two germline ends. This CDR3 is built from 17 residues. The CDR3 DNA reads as TGCGCCAGCAGCCAAGCACCGGGACGTATGGGAAACACTGAAGCTTTCTTT. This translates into CASSQAPGRMGNTEAFF.

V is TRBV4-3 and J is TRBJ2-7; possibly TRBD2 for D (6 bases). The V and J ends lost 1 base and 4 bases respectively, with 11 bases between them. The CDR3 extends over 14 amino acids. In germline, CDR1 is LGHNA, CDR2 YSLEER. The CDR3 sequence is CASSQGVGRYEQYF. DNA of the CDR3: TGCGCCAGCAGCCAAGGCGTCGGGAGATACGAGCAGTACTTC.

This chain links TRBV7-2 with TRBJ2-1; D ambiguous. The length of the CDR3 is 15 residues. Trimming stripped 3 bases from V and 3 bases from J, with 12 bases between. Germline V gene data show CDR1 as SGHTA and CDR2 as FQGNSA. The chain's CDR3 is CASSFDSIGYNEQFF. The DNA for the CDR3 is TGTGCCAGCAGCTTTGACTCTATCGGCTACAATGAGCAGTTCTTC.

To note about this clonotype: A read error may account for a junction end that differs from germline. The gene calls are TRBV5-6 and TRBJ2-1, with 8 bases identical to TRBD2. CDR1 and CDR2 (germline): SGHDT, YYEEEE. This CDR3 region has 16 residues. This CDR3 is CVSSGPGGPRYNEQFF. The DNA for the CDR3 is TGTGTCAGCAGCGGACCGGGGGGGCCGAGATACAATGAGCAGTTCTTC. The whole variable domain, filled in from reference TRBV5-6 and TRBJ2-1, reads DAGVTQSPTHLIKTRGQQVTLRCSPKSGHDTVSWYQQALGQGPQFIFQYYEEEERQRGNFPDRFSGHQFPNYSSELNVNALLLGDSALYLCVSSGPGGPRYNEQFFGPGTRLTVL.

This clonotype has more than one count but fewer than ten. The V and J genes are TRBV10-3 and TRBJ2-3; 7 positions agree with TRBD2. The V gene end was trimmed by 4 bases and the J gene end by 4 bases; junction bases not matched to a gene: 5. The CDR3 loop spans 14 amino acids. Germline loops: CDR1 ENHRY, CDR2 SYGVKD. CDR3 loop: CAISGASGPDTQYF. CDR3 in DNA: TGTGCCATCAGTGGCGCTAGCGGCCCAGATACGCAGTATTTT.